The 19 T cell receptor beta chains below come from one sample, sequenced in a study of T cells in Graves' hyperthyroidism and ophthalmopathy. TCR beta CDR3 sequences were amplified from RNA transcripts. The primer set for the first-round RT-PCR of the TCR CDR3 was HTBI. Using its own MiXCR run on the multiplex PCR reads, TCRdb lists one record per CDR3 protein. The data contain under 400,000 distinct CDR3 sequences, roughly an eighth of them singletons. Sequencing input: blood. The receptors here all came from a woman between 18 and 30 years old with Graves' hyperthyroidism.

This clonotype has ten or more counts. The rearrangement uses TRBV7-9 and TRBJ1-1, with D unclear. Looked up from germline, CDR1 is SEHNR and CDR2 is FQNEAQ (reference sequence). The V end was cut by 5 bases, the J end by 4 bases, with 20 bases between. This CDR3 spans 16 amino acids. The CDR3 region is CASSRDRRLLGTEAFF. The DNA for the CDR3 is TGTGCCAGCAGCCGAGATCGGCGGTTGCTGGGCACTGAAGCTTTCTTT.

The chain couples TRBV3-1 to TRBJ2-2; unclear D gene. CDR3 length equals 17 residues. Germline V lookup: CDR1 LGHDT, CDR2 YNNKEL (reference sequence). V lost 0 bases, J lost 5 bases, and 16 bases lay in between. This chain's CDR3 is CASSQDLARIGTGELFF. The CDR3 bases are TGTGCCAGCAGCCAAGATCTTGCCAGGATTGGAACCGGGGAGCTGTTTTTT.

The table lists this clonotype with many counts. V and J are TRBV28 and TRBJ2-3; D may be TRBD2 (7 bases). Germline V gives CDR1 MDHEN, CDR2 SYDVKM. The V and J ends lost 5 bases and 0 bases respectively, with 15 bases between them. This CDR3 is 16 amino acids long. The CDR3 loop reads CASSGGDTLSTDTQYF. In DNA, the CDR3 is TGTGCCAGCAGTGGGGGGGACACATTAAGCACAGATACGCAGTATTTT. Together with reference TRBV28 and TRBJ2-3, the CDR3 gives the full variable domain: DVKVTQSSRYLVKRTGEKVFLECVQDMDHENMFWYRQDPGLGLRLIYFSYDVKMKEKGDIPEGYSVSREKKERFSLILESASTNQTSMYLCASSGGDTLSTDTQYFGPGTRLTVL.

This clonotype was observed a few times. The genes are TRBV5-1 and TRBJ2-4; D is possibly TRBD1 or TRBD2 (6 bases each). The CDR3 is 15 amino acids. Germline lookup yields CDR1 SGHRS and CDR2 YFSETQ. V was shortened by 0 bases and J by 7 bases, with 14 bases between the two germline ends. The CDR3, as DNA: TGCGCCAGCAGCTTGGGGGACATCGGAGGGAACATTCAGTACTTC. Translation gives CASSLGDIGGNIQYF.

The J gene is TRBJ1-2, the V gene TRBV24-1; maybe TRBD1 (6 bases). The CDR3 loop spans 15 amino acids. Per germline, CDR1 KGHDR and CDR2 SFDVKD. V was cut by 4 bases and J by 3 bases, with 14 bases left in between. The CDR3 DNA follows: TGTGCCACCAGTGAGTGGAGAGGGGGAGACTATGGCTACACCTTC. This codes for CATSEWRGGDYGYTF.

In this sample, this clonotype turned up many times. The CDR3: CASSHDRGGNQPQHF. The CDR3 DNA reads as TGTGCCAGCAGTCATGACAGGGGTGGCAATCAGCCCCAGCATTTT. The V and J genes are TRBV27 and TRBJ1-5; 8 bases are shared with TRBD1. Germline V gene data show CDR1 as MNHEY and CDR2 as SMNVEV (reference sequence). The CDR3 is made up of 15 amino acids. The J segment lost 2 bases and the V segment lost 5 bases, leaving 5 bases of the junction unmatched.

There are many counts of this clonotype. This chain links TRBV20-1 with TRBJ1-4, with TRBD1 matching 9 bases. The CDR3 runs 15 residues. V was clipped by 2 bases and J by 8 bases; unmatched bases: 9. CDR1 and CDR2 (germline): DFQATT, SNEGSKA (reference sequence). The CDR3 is CSARSTGTGWEKLFF. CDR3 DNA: TGCAGTGCTAGATCGACAGGGACAGGGTGGGAAAAACTGTTTTTT.

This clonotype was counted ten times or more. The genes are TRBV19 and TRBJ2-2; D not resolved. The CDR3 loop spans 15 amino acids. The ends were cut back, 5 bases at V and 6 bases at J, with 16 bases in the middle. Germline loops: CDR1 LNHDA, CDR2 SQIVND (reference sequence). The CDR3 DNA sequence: TGTGCCAGTAGTTGGAGCAGCATTCTGCCCGGGGAGCTGTTTTTT. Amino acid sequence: CASSWSSILPGELFF.

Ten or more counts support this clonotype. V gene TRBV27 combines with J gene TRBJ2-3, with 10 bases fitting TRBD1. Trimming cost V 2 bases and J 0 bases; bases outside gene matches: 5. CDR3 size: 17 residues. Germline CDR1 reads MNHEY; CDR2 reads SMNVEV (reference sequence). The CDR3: CASSLLGTGVSTDTQYF. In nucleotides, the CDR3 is TGTGCCAGCAGTTTACTCGGGACAGGGGTGAGCACAGATACGCAGTATTTT.

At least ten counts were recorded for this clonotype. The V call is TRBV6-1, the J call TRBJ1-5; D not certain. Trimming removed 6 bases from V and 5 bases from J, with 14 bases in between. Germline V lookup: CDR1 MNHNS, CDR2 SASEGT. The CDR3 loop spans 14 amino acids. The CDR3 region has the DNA TGTGCCAGCAGCTACTCGACGTGGGATCAGCCCCAGCATTTT. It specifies CASSYSTWDQPQHF.

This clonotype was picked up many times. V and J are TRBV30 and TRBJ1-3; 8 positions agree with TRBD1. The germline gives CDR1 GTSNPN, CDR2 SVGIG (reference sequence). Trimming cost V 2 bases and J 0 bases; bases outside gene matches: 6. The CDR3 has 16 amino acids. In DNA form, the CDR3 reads TGTGCCTGGAGTACCGGACAGGGATACTCTGGAAACACCATATATTTT. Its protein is CAWSTGQGYSGNTIYF.

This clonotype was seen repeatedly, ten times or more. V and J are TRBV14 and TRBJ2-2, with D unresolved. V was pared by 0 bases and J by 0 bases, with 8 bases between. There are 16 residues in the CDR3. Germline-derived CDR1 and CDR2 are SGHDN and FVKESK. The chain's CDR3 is CASSQDWGTNTGELFF. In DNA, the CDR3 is TGTGCCAGCAGCCAAGATTGGGGAACGAACACCGGGGAGCTGTTTTTT.

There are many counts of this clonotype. The CDR3 is CSARGDRANYGYTF. Written as DNA, the CDR3 is TGCAGTGCTAGGGGGGACAGGGCTAACTATGGCTACACCTTC. This chain uses TRBV20-1 with TRBJ1-2, with 9 bases matching TRBD1. From germline, CDR1 is DFQATT and CDR2 SNEGSKA (reference sequence). V was pared by 3 bases and J by 0 bases, with 2 bases of the junction left unmatched. CDR3 length: 14 amino acids.

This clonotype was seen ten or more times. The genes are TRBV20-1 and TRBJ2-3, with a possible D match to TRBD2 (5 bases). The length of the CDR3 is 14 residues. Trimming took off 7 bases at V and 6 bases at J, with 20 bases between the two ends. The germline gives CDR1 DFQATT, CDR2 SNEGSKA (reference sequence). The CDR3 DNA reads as TGCAGTGGCAAAGCGGCTTCGGAACGGGATACGCAGTATTTT. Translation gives CSGKAASERDTQYF.

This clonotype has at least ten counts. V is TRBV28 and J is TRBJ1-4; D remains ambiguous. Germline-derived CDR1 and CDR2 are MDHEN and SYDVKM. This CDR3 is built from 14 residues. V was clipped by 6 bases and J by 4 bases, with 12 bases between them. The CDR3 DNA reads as TGTGCCAGCAGGCCGGGAGGCGGTAATGAAAAACTGTTTTTT. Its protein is CASRPGGGNEKLFF. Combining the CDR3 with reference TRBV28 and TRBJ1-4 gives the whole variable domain DVKVTQSSRYLVKRTGEKVFLECVQDMDHENMFWYRQDPGLGLRLIYFSYDVKMKEKGDIPEGYSVSREKKERFSLILESASTNQTSMYLCASRPGGGNEKLFFGSGTQLSVL.

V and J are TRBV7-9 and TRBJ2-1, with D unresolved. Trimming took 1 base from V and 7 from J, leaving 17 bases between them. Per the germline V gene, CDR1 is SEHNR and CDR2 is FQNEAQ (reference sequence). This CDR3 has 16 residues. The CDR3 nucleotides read TGTGCCAGCAGCTTAGAGTTGTCAGGCAGGCGGAATGAGCAGTTCTTC. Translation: CASSLELSGRRNEQFF.

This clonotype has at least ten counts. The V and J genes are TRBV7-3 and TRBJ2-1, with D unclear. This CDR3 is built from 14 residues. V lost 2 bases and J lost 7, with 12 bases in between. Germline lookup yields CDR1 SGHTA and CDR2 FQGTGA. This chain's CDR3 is CASSLPDSLNEQFF. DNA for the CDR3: TGTGCCAGCAGCTTACCGGATTCGCTAAATGAGCAGTTCTTC.

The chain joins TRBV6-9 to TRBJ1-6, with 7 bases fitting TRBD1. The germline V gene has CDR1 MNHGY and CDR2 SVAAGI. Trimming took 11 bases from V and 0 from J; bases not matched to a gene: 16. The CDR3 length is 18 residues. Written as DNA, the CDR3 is TGTGCCTCTTCATTAACGATAGGGGACAGCTCCTATAATTCACCCCTCCACTTT. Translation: CASSLTIGDSSYNSPLHF.

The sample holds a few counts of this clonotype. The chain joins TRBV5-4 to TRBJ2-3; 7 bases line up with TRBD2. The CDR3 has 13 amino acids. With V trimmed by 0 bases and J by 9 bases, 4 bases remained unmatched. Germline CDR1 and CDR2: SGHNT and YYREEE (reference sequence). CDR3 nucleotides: TGTGCCAGCAGCTTGGAATGGGGAGGGACGCAGTATTTT. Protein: CASSLEWGGTQYF.